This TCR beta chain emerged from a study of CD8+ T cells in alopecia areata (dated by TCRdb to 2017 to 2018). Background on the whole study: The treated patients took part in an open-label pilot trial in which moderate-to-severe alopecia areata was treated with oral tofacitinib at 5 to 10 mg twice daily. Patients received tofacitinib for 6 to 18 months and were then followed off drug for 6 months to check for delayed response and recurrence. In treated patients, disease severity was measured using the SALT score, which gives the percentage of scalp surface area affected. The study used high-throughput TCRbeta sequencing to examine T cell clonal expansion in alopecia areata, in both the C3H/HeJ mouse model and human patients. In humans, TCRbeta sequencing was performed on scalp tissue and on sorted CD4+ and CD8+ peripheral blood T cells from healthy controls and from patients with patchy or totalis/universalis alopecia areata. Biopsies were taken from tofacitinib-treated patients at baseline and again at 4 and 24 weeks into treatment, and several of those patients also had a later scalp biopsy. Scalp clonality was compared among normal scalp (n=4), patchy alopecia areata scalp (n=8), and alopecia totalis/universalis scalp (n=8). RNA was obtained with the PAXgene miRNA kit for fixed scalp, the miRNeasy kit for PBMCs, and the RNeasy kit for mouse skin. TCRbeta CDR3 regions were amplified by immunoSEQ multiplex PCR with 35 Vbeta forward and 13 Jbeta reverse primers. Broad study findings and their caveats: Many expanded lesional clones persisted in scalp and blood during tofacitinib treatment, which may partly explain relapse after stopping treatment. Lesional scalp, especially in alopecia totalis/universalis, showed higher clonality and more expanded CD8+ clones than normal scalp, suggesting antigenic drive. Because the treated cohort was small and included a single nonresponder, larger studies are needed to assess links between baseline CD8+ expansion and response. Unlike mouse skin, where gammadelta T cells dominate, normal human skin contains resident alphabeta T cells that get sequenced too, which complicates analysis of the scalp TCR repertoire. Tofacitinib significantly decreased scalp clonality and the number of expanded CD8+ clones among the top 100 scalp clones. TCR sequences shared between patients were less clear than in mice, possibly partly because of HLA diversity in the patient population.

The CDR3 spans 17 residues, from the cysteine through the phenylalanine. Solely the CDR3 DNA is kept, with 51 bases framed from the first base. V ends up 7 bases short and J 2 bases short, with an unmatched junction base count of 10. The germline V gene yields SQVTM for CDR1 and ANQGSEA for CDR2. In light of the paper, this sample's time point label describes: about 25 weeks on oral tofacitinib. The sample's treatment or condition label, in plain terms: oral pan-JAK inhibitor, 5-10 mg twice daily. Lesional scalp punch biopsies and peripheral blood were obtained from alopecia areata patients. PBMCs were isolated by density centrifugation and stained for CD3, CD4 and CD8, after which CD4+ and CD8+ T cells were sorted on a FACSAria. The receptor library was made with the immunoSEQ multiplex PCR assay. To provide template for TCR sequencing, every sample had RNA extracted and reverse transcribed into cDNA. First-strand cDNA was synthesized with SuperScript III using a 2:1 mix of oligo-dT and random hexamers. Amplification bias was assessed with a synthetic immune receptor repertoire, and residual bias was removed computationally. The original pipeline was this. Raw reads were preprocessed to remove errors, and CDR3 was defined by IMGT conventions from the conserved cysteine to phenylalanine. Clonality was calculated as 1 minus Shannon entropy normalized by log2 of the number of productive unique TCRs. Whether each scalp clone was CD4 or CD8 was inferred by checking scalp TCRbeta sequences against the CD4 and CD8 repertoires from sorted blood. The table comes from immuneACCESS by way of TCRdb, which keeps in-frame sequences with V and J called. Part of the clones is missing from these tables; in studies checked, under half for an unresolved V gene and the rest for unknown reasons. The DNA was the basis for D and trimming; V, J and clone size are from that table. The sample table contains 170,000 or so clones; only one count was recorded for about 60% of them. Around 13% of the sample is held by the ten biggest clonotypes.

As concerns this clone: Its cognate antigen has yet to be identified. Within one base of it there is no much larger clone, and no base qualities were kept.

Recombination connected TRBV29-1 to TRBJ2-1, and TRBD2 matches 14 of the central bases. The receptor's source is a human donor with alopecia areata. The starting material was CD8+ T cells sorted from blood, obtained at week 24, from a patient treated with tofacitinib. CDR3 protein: CSAGGQGLAGAYNEQFF. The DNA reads TGCAGCGCTGGGGGACAGGGACTAGCGGGGGCCTACAATGAGCAGTTCTTC.